Following are 13 T cell receptor beta chains from one sample sequenced in a study of blood T cell repertoires in COVID-19. Assay: immunoSEQ multiplex PCR; the TCRdb copy retains only in-frame clones and omits some. The data show around 150,000 clones, about 85% seen once. The sample was peripheral blood. The source of these receptors is a woman aged 60-75 years with active or convalescent COVID-19.

The V call is TRBV10-3, the J call TRBJ1-1; D unresolved. Germline loops: CDR1 ENHRY, CDR2 SYGVKD. The CDR3 has 14 residues. V dropped 6 bases and J dropped 0 bases, with 11 bases sitting between them. The CDR3 nucleotides are TGTGCCATCAGAGAACAGCAGGTGAACACTGAAGCTTTCTTT. This codes for CAIREQQVNTEAFF.

The J gene is TRBJ2-5, the V gene TRBV7-9; 10 nucleotides align to TRBD2. Germline V gene lookup returns CDR1 SEHNR and CDR2 FQNEAQ (reference sequence). V shed 5 bases, J shed 5 bases, and the junction held 11 bases outside the gene matches. This CDR3 has 16 residues. CDR3 bases: TGTGCCAGCAGCCCCCAGCGGGGGGGTCCAATGGAGACCCAGTACTTC. Translating it yields CASSPQRGGPMETQYF.

The chain combines TRBV10-1 with TRBJ2-1; 10 bases match TRBD1. The CDR3 spans 16 residues. V dropped 5 bases and J dropped 5; count of bases not matched to a gene: 9. Germline CDR1 WNHNN, CDR2 SYGVQD (reference sequence). Written as DNA, the CDR3 is TGCGCCAGCAGTCCCACCCCCGGGACAGGGGACAATGAGCAGTTCTTC. This translates into CASSPTPGTGDNEQFF.

The gene calls are TRBV2 and TRBJ1-1; 7 nucleotides match TRBD1. The CDR3 loop spans 13 amino acids. Germline V gene sequence: CDR1 SNHLY, CDR2 FYNNEI. The V and J ends lost 7 bases and 4 bases, in that order; junction bases with no gene match: 6. Here the CDR3 reads CASTQGDGTEAFF. The CDR3 DNA reads as TGTGCCAGCACCCAGGGGGATGGCACTGAAGCTTTCTTT.

J is TRBJ2-3 and V is TRBV19; possible D gene TRBD2, 6 bases. Trimming shortened V by 7 bases and J by 5 bases, and 16 bases separated the two germline ends. There are 14 residues in the CDR3. CDR1 LNHDA and CDR2 SQIVND come from the germline V gene (reference sequence). CDR3 sequence reads: CASTEGLGGDTQYF. DNA for the CDR3: TGTGCCAGTACCGAGGGACTGGGAGGAGATACGCAGTATTTT.

The chain employs TRBV6-2 or TRBV6-3 and TRBJ2-3; 9 nucleotides align to TRBD2. The length of the CDR3 is 16 residues. Germline values: CDR1 MNHEY, CDR2 SVGEGT. V was pared by 2 bases and J by 0 bases, with 3 bases of the junction left unmatched. The CDR3 region is CASSYASGTSTDTQYF. The CDR3 DNA follows: TGTGCCAGCAGTTACGCTAGCGGGACTAGCACAGATACGCAGTATTTT.

The chain links TRBV9 to TRBJ2-2, with TRBD1 identical over 8 bases. Germline CDR1 SGDLS, CDR2 YYNGEE. The V segment lost 6 bases and the J segment 2 bases; nucleotides outside the gene matches: 6. The CDR3 spans 15 residues. CDR3 protein: CASTRDRLNTGELFF. In DNA, the CDR3 is TGTGCCAGCACCCGGGACAGGCTAAACACCGGGGAGCTGTTTTTT.

The CDR3 coding sequence is TGTGCCAGCAGTGTGGGACAGTACAATGAGCAGTTCTTC. It yields the protein CASSVGQYNEQFF. V gene TRBV12-3 or TRBV12-4 combines with J gene TRBJ2-1; 7 nucleotides match TRBD1. The CDR3 runs 13 residues. V was pared by 5 bases and J by 4 bases, with 2 bases of the junction left unmatched.

This clone was recorded once. The rearrangement links TRBV25-1 to TRBJ2-5; 9 nucleotides line up with TRBD1. V was pared by 5 bases and J by 5 bases, with 9 bases of the junction left unmatched. The CDR3 extends over 15 amino acids. Germline loops: CDR1 MGHDK, CDR2 SYGVNS. This CDR3 reads CASSPLTGGKETQYF. The CDR3 DNA is TGTGCCAGCAGTCCCCTGACAGGGGGTAAGGAGACCCAGTACTTC.

The V and J genes are TRBV4-3 and TRBJ1-3; the match to TRBD1 covers 9 bases. The germline gives CDR1 LGHNA, CDR2 YSLEER. After removal of 1 base from V and 4 bases from J, the junction contained 8 bases not matched to a gene. The CDR3 covers 17 residues. CDR3 region: CASSQASMDRGGNTIYF. The CDR3 bases are TGCGCCAGCAGCCAAGCATCGATGGACAGGGGAGGAAACACCATATATTTT.

The chain combines TRBV12-3 or TRBV12-4 with TRBJ2-5, with 11 nucleotides matching TRBD1. CDR3 length: 13 amino acids. The V and J ends lost 6 bases and 6 bases, in that order; junction bases with no gene match: 3. The CDR3 spells CASSGQGAKTQYF. CDR3 nucleotide sequence: TGTGCCAGCAGCGGACAGGGGGCAAAGACCCAGTACTTC.

The rearrangement uses TRBV19 and TRBJ1-2; TRBD1 aligns across 9 bases. V was pared by 3 bases and J by 1 base, with 6 bases of the junction left unmatched. This CDR3 is built from 16 residues. Per the germline V gene, CDR1 is LNHDA and CDR2 is SQIVND (reference sequence). CDR3 in amino acids: CASSIESTGGNYGYTF. In DNA form, the CDR3 reads TGTGCCAGTAGTATTGAGTCGACAGGGGGTAACTATGGCTACACCTTC.

This rearrangement joins TRBV28 to TRBJ1-1; 8 bases match TRBD1. Germline values: CDR1 MDHEN, CDR2 SYDVKM. The CDR3 length is 15 residues. J lost 6 bases, V lost 4 bases, and 10 bases had no gene match. This CDR3 is CASSSPQGASAEAFF. CDR3 DNA sequence: TGTGCCAGCAGTTCTCCCCAGGGGGCGAGTGCTGAAGCTTTCTTT.